Presented here are 8 T cell receptor beta chains from one specimen sequenced in a study of cytotoxic CD8 clonotypes in ibrutinib-treated CLL. Clones were sequenced by immunoSEQ multiplex PCR, and TCRdb holds only the in-frame ones, with some missing. The sample lists approximately 150,000 clones, 70% to 85% occurring once. Sequences were derived from PBMCs, sampled after 24 months of ibrutinib treatment. The receptors were gathered from a human donor with chronic lymphocytic leukemia.

The chain couples TRBV5-1 to TRBJ1-6, with TRBD1 identical over 9 bases. The trim removed 4 bases at V and 11 bases at J, leaving 7 bases unmatched. The CDR3 consists of 14 residues. The germline V gene has CDR1 SGHRS and CDR2 YFSETQ. CDR3 sequence: CASSRDRDKAPLHF. As DNA, the CDR3 is TGCGCCAGCAGCAGGGACAGGGATAAGGCACCCCTCCACTTT.

The V and J genes are TRBV28 and TRBJ2-5, with D perhaps matching TRBD2 (5 bases). Deletions cut 3 bases from V and 7 bases from J, with 9 bases between. Germline V gene data show CDR1 as MDHEN and CDR2 as SYDVKM. The CDR3 is 12 residues long. CDR3 sequence: CASSFMRATQYF. CDR3 bases: TGTGCCAGCAGTTTCATGCGGGCGACCCAGTACTTC.

This clone was seen a handful of times. This rearrangement joins TRBV6-5 to TRBJ1-1, with D tentatively TRBD1 (5 bases). There are 13 residues in the CDR3. Per the germline V gene, CDR1 is MNHEY and CDR2 is SVGAGI. With 2 bases removed from V and 4 bases from J, the gap between germline ends came to 8 bases. The CDR3 reads CASSYQGRTEAFF. The CDR3 nucleotides read TGTGCCAGCAGTTACCAGGGCCGCACTGAAGCTTTCTTT.

This clone was seen just once. The chain joins TRBV29-1 to TRBJ2-5; the match to TRBD1 covers 8 bases. Germline V gives CDR1 SQVTM, CDR2 ANQGSEA. J lost 5 bases, V lost 4 bases, and 3 bases had no gene match. This CDR3 is 12 amino acids long. The CDR3 DNA reads TGCAGCGTTGGACAGGGGCGGGAGACCCAGTACTTC. Its translation: CSVGQGRETQYF.

V and J are TRBV5-8 and TRBJ2-7; 8 bases match TRBD1. In germline, CDR1 is SGHTS, CDR2 YDEGEE. V shed 4 bases and J 4 bases; nucleotides not matched to a gene: 13. The CDR3 sequence is 16 residues long. The CDR3 reads CASSRETGVAIYEQYF. Written as DNA, the CDR3 is TGTGCCAGCAGCCGAGAGACAGGGGTTGCGATATACGAGCAGTACTTC.

The chain combines TRBV29-1 with TRBJ1-5; possible D gene TRBD1, 6 bases. Trimming stripped 6 bases from V and 6 bases from J, with 15 bases between. The CDR3 has 13 residues. Germline CDR1 reads SQVTM; CDR2 reads ANQGSEA. The CDR3 here is CSVLSGASQPQHF. The DNA for the CDR3 is TGCAGCGTCCTATCGGGGGCAAGTCAGCCCCAGCATTTT.

The CDR3 DNA reads TGCGCCAGCAGCCAAGAATGGACGGGGGGGCGAAACACCGGGGAGCTGTTTTTT. This sequence encodes CASSQEWTGGRNTGELFF. The genes are TRBV4-1 and TRBJ2-2, with 8 nucleotides matching TRBD2. This CDR3 has 18 amino acids. Germline V gives CDR1 MGHRA, CDR2 YSYEKL. The V and J ends lost 0 bases and 2 bases, in that order; junction bases with no gene match: 8.

The chain links TRBV7-8 to TRBJ1-2; D is unresolved. Germline loops: CDR1 SGHVS, CDR2 FQNEAQ. V lost 1 base and J 7 bases, leaving 13 bases between the germline ends. The CDR3 runs to 14 residues. Here the CDR3 reads CASSLEGKTPGYTF. In DNA, the CDR3 is TGTGCCAGCAGCTTAGAAGGGAAAACTCCTGGCTACACCTTC.